This TCR beta chain was profiled in a study of blood T cell repertoires in COVID-19 (dated by TCRdb to between 2020 and 2021). In terms of the full investigation: Samples from collaborators originated in the United States, Italy and Spain and spanned both the acute and convalescent phases of COVID-19. The material from the prospective study consisted of cDNA or gDNA derived from T cells, B-cell-depleted T cells, or PBMCs. Deeply sampled blood TCRbeta repertoires from subjects exposed to, actively infected with, or recovered from COVID-19 were included in the dataset. The repertoires were released in a freely available public database meant as a resource for research on the immune response to SARS-CoV-2. The samples were drawn from two sources: the first 160 participants of the ongoing ImmuneRACE study, and 1,000 to 1,500 subjects contributed by 6 global collaborators. The sample metadata nearly always contained a de-identified subject ID, COVID-19 status, age in years and sex. Where available, HLA class I and class II types were obtained from metadata supplied by the sample provider rather than from assay-based typing. What the study reported, not specific to this receptor: How much clinical and demographic metadata was included differed by source and by participant, and the metadata was provided uncurated.

Whole blood was collected in K2EDTA tubes by collaborating institutions according to the institutions' own protocols. For TCRbeta analysis, collaborators shipped samples as frozen whole blood, isolated PBMCs, or DNA extracted from either of those sample types. A word on this clone: Its antigen target is currently unknown. Per-base qualities were not stored, and no clone one base away is much larger.

Germline trimming amounts to 4 bases on V and 4 bases on J, with 3 as the count of junction bases outside the gene matches. Including cysteine and phenylalanine, the CDR3 has 14 amino acids. The DNA shown is the 42-base CDR3, in frame from base 1. Based on the germline V gene, the CDR1 and CDR2 sequences are SGHRS and YFSETQ. TCRbeta CDR3 regions were amplified from genomic DNA using the immunoSEQ Assay, a bias-controlled multiplex PCR. In the source study's methods: The number of nucleated cells in each sample was estimated from the amplification of reference gene primers within the assay. To quantify the absolute abundance of each unique TCRbeta CDR3 rearrangement, sequence reads were collapsed and filtered. For each sample, productive Simpson clonality was calculated by taking the square root of Simpson's diversity index across productive rearrangements. TCRdb stores this immuneACCESS table with in-frame sequences only. Part of the clones is absent; in the studies checked, under half of the shortfall reflects unresolved V genes, and no reason is known for the rest. V, J and clone size were drawn from that table, and D and trimming were deduced from the DNA. The sample data list approximately 210,000 clones, and about nine tenths of these were observed just once. Clones ranked in the top ten supply 0.75% to 0.9% of the sample.

Source material: peripheral blood. The chain was built from TRBV5-1 and TRBJ1-5; TRBD1 matches 9 bases in the middle. The receptor comes from an older woman with acute or convalescent COVID-19. The bases read TGCGCCAGCAGCGTCGGACAGGGGAATCAGCCCCAGCATTTT. Its protein is CASSVGQGNQPQHF.